This TCR beta chain comes out of a study of control samples from healthy donors and cancer patients. The table came from immunoSEQ multiplex PCR; TCRdb's copy has only in-frame clones and leaves some out. The data contain around 110,000 clones, more than 85% of them seen just once; the ten biggest clones take up roughly 2.5%. The CDR3 spans 15 residues. V was clipped by 6 bases and J by 2 bases, with 13 bases between them. Germline-derived CDR1 and CDR2 are KGHDR and SFDVKD. This clone was seen more than once but under ten times. Material for sequencing was blood. The sequence was collected from a man aged 25-40 years in good health. V is TRBV24-1 and J is TRBJ2-1; no firm D call. For the CDR3, the DNA is TGTGCCACCAGTAAAGGGCAGACCACCTACAATGAGCAGTTCTTC. Translation: CATSKGQTTYNEQFF.